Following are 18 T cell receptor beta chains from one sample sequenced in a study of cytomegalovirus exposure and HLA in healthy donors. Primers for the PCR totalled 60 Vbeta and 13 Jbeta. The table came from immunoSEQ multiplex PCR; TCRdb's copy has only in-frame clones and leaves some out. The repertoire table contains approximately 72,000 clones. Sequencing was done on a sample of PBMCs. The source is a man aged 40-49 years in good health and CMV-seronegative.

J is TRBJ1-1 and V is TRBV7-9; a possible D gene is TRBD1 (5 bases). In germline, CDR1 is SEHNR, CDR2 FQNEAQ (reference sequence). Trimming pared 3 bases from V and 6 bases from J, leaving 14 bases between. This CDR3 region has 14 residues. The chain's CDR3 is CASSLSGRGAEAFF. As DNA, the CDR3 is TGTGCCAGCAGCTTGTCCGGCCGGGGGGCTGAAGCTTTCTTT. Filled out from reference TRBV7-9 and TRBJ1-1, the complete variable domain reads DTGVSQNPRHKITKRGQNVTFRCDPISEHNRLYWYRQTLGQGPEFLTYFQNEAQLEKSRLLSDRFSAERPKGSFSTLEIQRTEQGDSAMYLCASSLSGRGAEAFFGQGTRLTVV.

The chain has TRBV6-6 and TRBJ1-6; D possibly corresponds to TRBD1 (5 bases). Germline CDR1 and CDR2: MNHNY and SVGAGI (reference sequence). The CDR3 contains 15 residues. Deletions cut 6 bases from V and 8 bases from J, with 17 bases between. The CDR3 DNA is TGTGCCAGCAGGCTCCTTTTGGGGCAGGATTCACCCCTCCACTTT. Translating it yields CASRLLLGQDSPLHF.

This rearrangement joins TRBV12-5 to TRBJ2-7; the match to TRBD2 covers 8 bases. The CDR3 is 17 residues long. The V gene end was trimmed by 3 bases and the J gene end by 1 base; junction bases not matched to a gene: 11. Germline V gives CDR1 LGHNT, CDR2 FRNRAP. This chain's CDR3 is CASGFPLSGGGSYEQYF. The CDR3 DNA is TGTGCTAGTGGTTTCCCTCTAAGCGGGGGTGGATCCTACGAGCAGTACTTC.

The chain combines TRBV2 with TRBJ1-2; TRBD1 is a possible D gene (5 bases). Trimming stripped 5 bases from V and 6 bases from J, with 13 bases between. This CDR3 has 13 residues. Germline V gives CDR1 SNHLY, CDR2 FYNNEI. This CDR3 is CASSFGRVDGYTF. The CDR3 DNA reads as TGTGCCAGCAGTTTCGGCAGGGTCGATGGCTACACCTTC.

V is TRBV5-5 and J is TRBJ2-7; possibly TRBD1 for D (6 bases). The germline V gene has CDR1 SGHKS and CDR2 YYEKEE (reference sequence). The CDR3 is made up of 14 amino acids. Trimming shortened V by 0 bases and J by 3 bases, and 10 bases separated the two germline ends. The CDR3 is CASSLASGDYEQYF. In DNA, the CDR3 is TGTGCCAGCAGCTTGGCCTCAGGGGACTACGAGCAGTACTTC. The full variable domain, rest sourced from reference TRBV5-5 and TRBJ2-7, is DAGVTQSPTHLIKTRGQQVTLRCSPISGHKSVSWYQQVLGQGPQFIFQYYEKEERGRGNFPDRFSARQFPNYSSELNVNALLLGDSALYLCASSLASGDYEQYFGPGTRLTVT.

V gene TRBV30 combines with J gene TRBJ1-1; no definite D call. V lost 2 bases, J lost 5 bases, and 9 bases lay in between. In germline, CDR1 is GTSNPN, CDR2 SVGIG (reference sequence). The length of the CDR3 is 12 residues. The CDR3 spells CAWSRTRTEAFF. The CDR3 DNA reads TGTGCCTGGAGTCGCACTCGGACTGAAGCTTTCTTT.

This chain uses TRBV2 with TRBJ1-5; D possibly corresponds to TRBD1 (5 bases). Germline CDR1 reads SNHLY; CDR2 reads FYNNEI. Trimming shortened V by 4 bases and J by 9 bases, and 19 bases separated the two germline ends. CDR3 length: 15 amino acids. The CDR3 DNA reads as TGTGCCAGCAGTGTCGCGCGGGACGGCGAGAGGCCCCAGCATTTT. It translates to CASSVARDGERPQHF. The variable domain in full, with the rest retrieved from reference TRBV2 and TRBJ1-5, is EPEVTQTPSHQVTQMGQEVILRCVPISNHLYFYWYRQILGQKVEFLVSFYNNEISEKSEIFDDQFSVERPDGSNFTLKIRSTKLEDSAMYFCASSVARDGERPQHFGDGTRLSIL.

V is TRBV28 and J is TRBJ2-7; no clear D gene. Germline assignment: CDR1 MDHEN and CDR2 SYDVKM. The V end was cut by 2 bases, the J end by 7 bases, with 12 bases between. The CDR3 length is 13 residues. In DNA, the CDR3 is TGTGCCAGCAGTTTAATCCAGGTAGGAGAGCAGTACTTC. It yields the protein CASSLIQVGEQYF.

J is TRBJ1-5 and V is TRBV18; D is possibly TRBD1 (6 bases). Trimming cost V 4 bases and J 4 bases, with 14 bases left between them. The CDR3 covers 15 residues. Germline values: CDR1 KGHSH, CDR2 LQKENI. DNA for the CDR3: TGTGCCAGCTCACGAGAGACAGGCGGAAATCAGCCCCAGCATTTT. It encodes CASSRETGGNQPQHF.

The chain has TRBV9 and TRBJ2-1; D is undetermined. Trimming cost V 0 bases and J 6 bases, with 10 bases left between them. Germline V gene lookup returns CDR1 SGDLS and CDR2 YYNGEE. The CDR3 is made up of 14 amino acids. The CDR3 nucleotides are TGTGCCAGCAGCGTAGCGGGTGCAATCAATGAGCAGTTCTTC. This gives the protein CASSVAGAINEQFF.

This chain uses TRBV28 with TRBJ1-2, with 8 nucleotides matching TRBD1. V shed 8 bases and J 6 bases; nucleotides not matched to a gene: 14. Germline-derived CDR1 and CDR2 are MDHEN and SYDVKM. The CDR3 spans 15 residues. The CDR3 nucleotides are TGTGCCAGCGGGATCCAAACAGGGGGAGAGGATGGCTACACCTTC. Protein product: CASGIQTGGEDGYTF.

Here the CDR3 DNA reads TGTGCCAGCAGCCCGGGAGGGGCGGGGGCAAATAATGAGCAGTTCTTC. This gives the protein CASSPGGAGANNEQFF. The chain carries TRBV9 and TRBJ2-1, with TRBD2 matching over 8 bases. The germline V gene has CDR1 SGDLS and CDR2 YYNGEE. CDR3 length: 16 amino acids. J was trimmed by 7 bases and V by 4 bases; bases with no gene match: 13.

CDR3 protein: CASSKGQDTYEQYF. In nucleotides, the CDR3 is TGCGCCAGCAGCAAGGGACAGGACACCTACGAGCAGTACTTC. The V and J genes are TRBV5-1 and TRBJ2-7; 8 bases line up with TRBD1. Germline CDR1 reads SGHRS; CDR2 reads YFSETQ. The CDR3 is 14 residues long. Trimming cost V 4 bases and J 2 bases; bases outside gene matches: 5.

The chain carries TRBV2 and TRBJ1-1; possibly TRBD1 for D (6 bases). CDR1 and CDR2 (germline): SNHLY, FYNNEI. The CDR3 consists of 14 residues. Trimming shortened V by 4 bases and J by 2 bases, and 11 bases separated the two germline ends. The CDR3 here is CASSGTAYNTEAFF. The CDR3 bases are TGTGCCAGCAGTGGGACAGCGTACAACACTGAAGCTTTCTTT.

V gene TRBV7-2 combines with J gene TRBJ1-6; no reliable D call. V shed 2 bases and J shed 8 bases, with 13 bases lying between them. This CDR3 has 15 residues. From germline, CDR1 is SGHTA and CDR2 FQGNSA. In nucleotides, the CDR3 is TGTGCCAGCAGCTTAAGCGCAGAGACCTATTCACCCCTCCACTTT. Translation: CASSLSAETYSPLHF.

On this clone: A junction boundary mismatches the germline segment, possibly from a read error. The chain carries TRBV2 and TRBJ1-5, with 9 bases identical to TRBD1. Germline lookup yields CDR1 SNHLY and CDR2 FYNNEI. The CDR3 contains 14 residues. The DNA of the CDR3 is TGTGCCAGCAGGGAAGGACAGGGGAATCAGCCCCAGCATTTT. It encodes CASREGQGNQPQHF.

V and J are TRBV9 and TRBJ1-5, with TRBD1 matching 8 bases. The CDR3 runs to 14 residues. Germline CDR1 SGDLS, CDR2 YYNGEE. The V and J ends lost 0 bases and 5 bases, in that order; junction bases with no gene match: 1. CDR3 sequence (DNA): TGTGCCAGCAGCGTAGGGGGACAGGATCAGCCCCAGCATTTT. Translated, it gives CASSVGGQDQPQHF.

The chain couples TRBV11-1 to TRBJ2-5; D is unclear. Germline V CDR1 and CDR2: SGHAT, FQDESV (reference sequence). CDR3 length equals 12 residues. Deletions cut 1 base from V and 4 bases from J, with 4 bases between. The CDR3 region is CASSLDGETQYF. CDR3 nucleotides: TGTGCCAGCAGCTTAGACGGAGAGACCCAGTACTTC.